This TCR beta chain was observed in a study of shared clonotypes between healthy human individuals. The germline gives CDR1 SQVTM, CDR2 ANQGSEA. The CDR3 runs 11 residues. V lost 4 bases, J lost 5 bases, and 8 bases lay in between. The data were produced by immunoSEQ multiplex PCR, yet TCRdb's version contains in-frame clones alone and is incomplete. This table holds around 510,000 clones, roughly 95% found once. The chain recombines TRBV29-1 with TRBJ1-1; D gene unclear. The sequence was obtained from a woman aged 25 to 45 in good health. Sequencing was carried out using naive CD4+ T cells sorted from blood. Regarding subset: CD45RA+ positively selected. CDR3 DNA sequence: TGCAGCGTTGTGGTGGGAACTGAAGCTTTCTTT. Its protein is CSVVVGTEAFF.